The T cell receptor beta chain described here comes from a study of cytomegalovirus exposure and HLA in healthy donors (dated 2017 in TCRdb). In the study overall: An earlier analysis of several hundred of the donors reported 250 to 350 Gb of sequence data and 95 million to 120 million unique TCR beta sequences obtained from about 179 million T cells. About 300 gigabases of sequencing data and around 90 million unique TCR sequences made up an early release that covered 500 to 650 HLA-typed donors. Of the 300 to 400 genotyped donors, 81% fell in the genetic ancestry cluster associated with self-reported Caucasian donors. The study aimed to test whether cataloging public T cell receptors could reveal signatures of past pathogen exposure. The study used immunosequencing to profile the T cell repertoires of approximately 650 subjects and linked those repertoires to cytomegalovirus serostatus. A separate validation cohort of 90 to 150 different subjects was used in addition to the approximately 670-subject first cohort. To predict cytomegalovirus infection status, the study brought together high-throughput TCR immunosequencing, statistical association of individual TCRs with disease status, and machine learning. To study patterns of TCR occurrence, a later analysis re-analyzed previously published TCR beta repertoires from around 700 donors and added high-resolution HLA genotyping. The later analysis used no new phenotypic data to find candidate immune exposures, relying instead on TCR beta sequences and their occurrence across donors. To decide whether each TCR beta V gene segment behaved as functional or pseudogenic, an earlier analysis of 587 of the donors relied on high-throughput TCR beta sequencing. Donor age, sex, ethnicity and CMV serostatus were collected together with the repertoire data. Genome-wide SNP genotypes for about 65% of the 666 donors were used in a later genetic analysis, which treated that subset as a discovery cohort. Every repertoire in the discovery cohort had been generated on one and the same sequencing platform. Both class I and class II loci were covered by HLA typing, at four-digit resolution. Typing coverage differed by locus: A, B, C, DRB1 and DQB1 were typed in about 629-640 donors, DQA1 in roughly 510, DPA1 in 600 to 610, and DPB1 in 450 to 480. Because of strong linkage in the cohort, 5 or 6 DR-DQ haplotypes were treated as single units for association and clustering. Across about 380 genotyped donors of the cohort, an average of 235,054 unique TCR beta nucleotide sequences per donor were sequenced, and roughly a sixth of those sequences were non-productive.

The germline V gene sets CDR1 to KGHSH and CDR2 to LQKENI. V and J lose 2 bases and 4 bases, and a span of 17 bases separates them. Counted from cysteine to phenylalanine, this CDR3 has 16 amino acids. Of all the DNA, just the CDR3 is kept, 48 bases in frame from base 1. Overall study outcomes, separate from this receptor: In an earlier analysis of some 640 of the donors, most TCR beta V segments were observed in productive rearrangements about 90% or about 30% of the time, broadly matching IMGT annotations. Because HLA typing was unavailable for some donors at each locus, only the typed subset was used in association tests. In a later analysis, more than 15,000 TCR beta sequences were associated with specific HLA alleles at a false discovery rate of 0.05. Linkage disequilibrium might explain the correlated functional status among segregating V segments, but an unknown experimental factor could not be ruled out. According to a later genetic analysis, donors in an Asian-associated ancestry cluster had fewer N-insertions in productive TCRs than the roughly 660-donor mean. The study listed 164 TCR beta chains as associated with cytomegalovirus. V-gene and J-gene trimming of TCR beta chains was associated with a missense DCLRE1C variant in a later genetic analysis, and the association was replicated in an independent cohort. Several of the top co-occurrence clusters appeared to be linked to parvovirus B19, influenza, CMV and Epstein-Barr virus, according to a later analysis. The sequencing pipeline was judged likely to have produced a cluster of highly shared sequence variants as a technical artifact. A later analysis found that most CMV-associated TCR beta chains appeared HLA-restricted, with HLA associations seemingly driven largely by CMV exposure. Immune exposure information for the cohort was limited to CMV serostatus. In both the original and validation cohorts, the classifier was reported to diagnose cytomegalovirus status with high specificity and sensitivity. Some IMGT-functional V segments, including TRBV6-2 and TRBV6-3, could not be told apart with the 87-base-pair reads, so those segments were excluded. While some public TCRs were present in many individuals, most TCR sequences turned up only very rarely across donors. In a later analysis, TCR association rates were found to vary across HLA loci, with the most associated TCRs seen for DRB1 alleles and the fewest for HLA-C alleles. When HLA alleles, especially DR and DQ, strongly co-occurred, TCR associations were difficult to assign to individual alleles. In vitro tests confirmed that a few of the cytomegalovirus-associated TCR beta chains recognize cytomegalovirus antigens. According to the authors, the approach could potentially be generalized to other disease states and immunological phenotypes. A further reported finding was that TCR beta sequences accurately predicted the HLA-A and HLA-B alleles for most subjects in the first cohort. In a later analysis, HLA-associated TCR beta chains showed more clonal expansion and lower generation probabilities than non-associated chains that were equally common. Roughly uniform sequencing depth across donors was assumed in presence/absence analyses, although this assumption may not hold. Because counts were too low, about 15 rarely observed V segments, including chromosome 9 orphons, were left out of the earlier analysis of 587 of the donors. In this cohort, only TCR beta chains were sequenced, and detectable features were limited by the absence of alpha or paired-chain data.

The library was generated by the immunoSEQ multiplex PCR assay. For the multiplex PCR, a mixture combining 60 forward primers for TCR Vbeta segments and 13 reverse primers for TCR Jbeta segments was used. A multiplex PCR assay on genomic DNA amplified the CDR3 region of rearranged TCR beta genes. The amplified TCR beta libraries were sequenced on the Illumina HiSeq System as 87-base-pair reads. The paper's processing steps were these. In a later analysis, about 80 million unique TCR beta chains were counted across the 500 to 850 repertoires, and about 9.9 million of these chains were shared by at least two donors. A nearest-neighbor algorithm error-corrected the raw reads and collapsed the reads into unique sequences, merging closely related sequences to remove PCR and sequencing errors. CDR3 sequences were aligned to IMGT reference sequences to assign V, D and J gene segments. Each retained sequence needed at least a six-nucleotide match to both a V gene segment and a J gene segment. Rearrangements were classified as productive when the CDR3 lacked stop codons and remained in frame with V and J, and all other rearrangements were classified as non-productive. CDR3 was defined by IMGT convention, running from the second conserved V-encoded cysteine to the conserved J-encoded phenylalanine. The earlier analysis of some 540 of the donors excluded any sequence lacking an unambiguous match to a single V gene segment. An earlier analysis of some 610 of the donors called V segments functional above 56.7% productive rearrangements and segregating when the between-donor standard deviation exceeded 5%. To diagnose cytomegalovirus status from the catalog of TCR beta chain sequences, a statistical classification framework was built. A later analysis assigned V and J genes by comparing TCR nucleotide sequences with IMGT/GENE-DB human TR gene sequences. Using the TCRdist pipeline, a later analysis assigned CDR3 sequences along with most-parsimonious VDJ recombination scenarios. A later analysis defined each TCR beta chain by its CDR3 amino acid sequence plus V-gene family, and excluded reads lacking a unique V-gene family. In a later analysis, approximately 640 highly shared, low-generation-probability nucleotide sequences were removed to address suspected cross-contamination and a sequencing artifact. In a later analysis, a clonal expansion index was calculated for each public chain from normalized within-repertoire ranks of inferred template counts. In a later analysis, generation probabilities were computed using a VDJ recombination model fitted to out-of-frame rearrangements, and the results were checked against IGoR. In a later analysis, hypergeometric tests were used to score TCR-TCR, TCR-HLA and TCR-CMV co-occurrence, with a repertoire-size bias correction applied to TCR pairs. In a later analysis, false discovery rates were estimated by permuting HLA or CMV assignments 20 times. A later analysis grouped co-occurring TCRs with DBSCAN, adding TCRdist sequence similarity when clustering within HLA-allele-positive subsets. For co-occurrence clustering, repertoires with fewer than 30,000 or more than 120,000 public chains were excluded, along with about five repertoires with anomalous nucleotide sharing. Here the immuneACCESS table is served through TCRdb, limited to in-frame sequences with V and J called. Missing clones are a known gap in these copies; in checked studies unresolved V genes cover under half, and the rest lacks a known reason. V, J and clone size are taken as reported in that table, and D and trimming were inferred from the DNA itself. The sample table records roughly 73,000 clones. The biggest ten clones account for roughly 7.4% of the sample.

On this clone itself: The antigen this receptor binds is unknown.

The cohort comprised fewer than 750 healthy bone marrow donors. All cohort members were sampled while nominally healthy, although unrecorded immune exposures were likely present. The donor was CMV seropositive and belonged to the group of 250 to 300 seropositive cohort members. Every donor gave a peripheral blood sample, and the peripheral blood mononuclear cells from that sample were used for TCR beta sequencing. Genomic DNA extraction from the blood cell samples was performed with the Qiagen DNeasy Blood Extraction Kit. Material: PBMCs. The sequence was collected from a female donor in good health and CMV-seropositive. Recombination joined TRBV18 with TRBJ2-5, with the D gene call left open. The CDR3 corresponds to CASSPFPTPPGETQYF. The DNA sequence reads TGTGCCAGCTCACCATTCCCCACACCCCCGGGAGAGACCCAGTACTTC.